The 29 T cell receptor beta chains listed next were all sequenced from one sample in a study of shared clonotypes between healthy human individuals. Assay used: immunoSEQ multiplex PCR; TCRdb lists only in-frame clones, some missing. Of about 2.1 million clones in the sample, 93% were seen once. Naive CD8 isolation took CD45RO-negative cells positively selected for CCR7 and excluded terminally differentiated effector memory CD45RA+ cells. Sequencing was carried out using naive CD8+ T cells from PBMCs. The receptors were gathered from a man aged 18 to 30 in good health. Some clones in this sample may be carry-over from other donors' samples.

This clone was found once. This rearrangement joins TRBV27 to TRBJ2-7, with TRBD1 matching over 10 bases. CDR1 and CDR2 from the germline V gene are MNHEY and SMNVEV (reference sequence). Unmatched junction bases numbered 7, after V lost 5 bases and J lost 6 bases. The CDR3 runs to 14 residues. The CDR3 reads CASSLGQGPTEQYF. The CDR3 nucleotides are TGTGCCAGCAGTCTGGGACAGGGGCCGACCGAGCAGTACTTC.

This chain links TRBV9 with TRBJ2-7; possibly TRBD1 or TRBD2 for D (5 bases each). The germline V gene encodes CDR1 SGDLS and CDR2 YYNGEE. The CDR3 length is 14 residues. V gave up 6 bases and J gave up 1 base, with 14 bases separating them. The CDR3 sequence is CASNQGPRSYEQYF. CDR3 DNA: TGTGCCAGCAACCAGGGACCGCGATCCTACGAGCAGTACTTC.

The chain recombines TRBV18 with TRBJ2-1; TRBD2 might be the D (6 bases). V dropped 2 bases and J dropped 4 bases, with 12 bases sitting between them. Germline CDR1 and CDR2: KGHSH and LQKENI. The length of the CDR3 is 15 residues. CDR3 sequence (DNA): TGTGCCAGCTCACCATCTGGCGGGGCTTACAATGAGCAGTTCTTC. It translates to CASSPSGGAYNEQFF. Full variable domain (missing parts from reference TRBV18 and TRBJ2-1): NAGVMQNPRHLVRRRGQEARLRCSPMKGHSHVYWYRQLPEEGLKFMVYLQKENIIDESGMPKERFSAEFPKEGPSILRIQQVVRGDSAAYFCASSPSGGAYNEQFFGPGTRLTVL.

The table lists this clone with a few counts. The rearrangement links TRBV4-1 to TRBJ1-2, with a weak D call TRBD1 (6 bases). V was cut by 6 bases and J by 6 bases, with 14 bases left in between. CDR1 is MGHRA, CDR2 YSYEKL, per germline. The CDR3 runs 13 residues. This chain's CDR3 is CASRRTAIDGYTF. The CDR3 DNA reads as TGCGCCAGCAGAAGGACAGCGATTGATGGCTACACCTTC.

The CDR3 here is CSAAGTGFYEQYF. The DNA of the CDR3 is TGCAGCGCAGCCGGGACAGGGTTCTACGAGCAGTACTTC. The chain couples TRBV29-1 to TRBJ2-7; 9 bases match TRBD1. The CDR3 is made up of 13 amino acids. The germline V gene encodes CDR1 SQVTM and CDR2 ANQGSEA. V shed 7 bases, J shed 3 bases, and the junction held 7 bases outside the gene matches.

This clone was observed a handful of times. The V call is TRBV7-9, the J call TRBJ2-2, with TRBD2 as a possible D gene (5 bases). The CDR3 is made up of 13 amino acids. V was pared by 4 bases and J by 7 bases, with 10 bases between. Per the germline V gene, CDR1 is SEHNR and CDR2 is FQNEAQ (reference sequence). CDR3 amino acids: CASSSRSGGELFF. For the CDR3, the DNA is TGTGCCAGCAGCTCCCGAAGCGGCGGGGAGCTGTTTTTT.

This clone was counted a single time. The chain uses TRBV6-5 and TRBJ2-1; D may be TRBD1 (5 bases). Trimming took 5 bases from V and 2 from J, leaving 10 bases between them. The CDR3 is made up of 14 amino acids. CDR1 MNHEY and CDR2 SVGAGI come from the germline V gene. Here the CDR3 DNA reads TGTGCCAGCAGTCTCAAGGGGACCTACAATGAGCAGTTCTTC. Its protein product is CASSLKGTYNEQFF.

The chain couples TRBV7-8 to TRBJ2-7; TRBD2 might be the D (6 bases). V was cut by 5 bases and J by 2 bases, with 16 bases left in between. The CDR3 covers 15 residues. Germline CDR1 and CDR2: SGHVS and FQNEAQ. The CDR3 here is CASSARRAATYEQYF. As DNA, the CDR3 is TGTGCCAGCAGCGCCCGGAGGGCGGCAACCTACGAGCAGTACTTC.

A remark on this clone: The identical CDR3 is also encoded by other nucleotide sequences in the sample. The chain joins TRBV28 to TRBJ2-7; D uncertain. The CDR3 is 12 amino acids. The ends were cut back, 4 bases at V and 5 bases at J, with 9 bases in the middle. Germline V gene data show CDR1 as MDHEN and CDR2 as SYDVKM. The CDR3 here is CASSSGGHEQYF. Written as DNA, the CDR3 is TGTGCCAGCAGTTCGGGTGGGCACGAGCAGTACTTC.

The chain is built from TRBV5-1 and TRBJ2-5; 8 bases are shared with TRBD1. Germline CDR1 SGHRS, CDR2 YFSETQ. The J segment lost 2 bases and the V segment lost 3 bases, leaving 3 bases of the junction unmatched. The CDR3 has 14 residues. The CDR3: CASSWTGPQETQYF. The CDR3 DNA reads TGCGCCAGCAGCTGGACAGGGCCACAAGAGACCCAGTACTTC.

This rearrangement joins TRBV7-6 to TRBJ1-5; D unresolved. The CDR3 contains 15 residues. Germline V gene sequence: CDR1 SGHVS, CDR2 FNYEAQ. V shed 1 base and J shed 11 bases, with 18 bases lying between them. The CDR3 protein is CASSLESGPGRAQHF. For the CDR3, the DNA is TGTGCCAGCAGCTTAGAATCCGGGCCTGGGAGGGCCCAGCATTTT.

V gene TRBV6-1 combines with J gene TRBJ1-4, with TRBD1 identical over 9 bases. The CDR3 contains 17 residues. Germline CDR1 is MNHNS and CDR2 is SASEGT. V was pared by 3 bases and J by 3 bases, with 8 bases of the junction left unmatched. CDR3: CASSDRTGVIANEKLFF. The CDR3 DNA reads TGTGCCAGCAGTGATAGGACAGGGGTCATAGCTAATGAAAAACTGTTTTTT.

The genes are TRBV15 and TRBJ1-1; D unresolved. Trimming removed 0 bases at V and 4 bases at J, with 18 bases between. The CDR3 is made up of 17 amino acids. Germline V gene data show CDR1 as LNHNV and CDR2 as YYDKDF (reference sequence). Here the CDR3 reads CATSRDPGPGRGTEAFF. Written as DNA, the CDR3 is TGTGCCACCAGCAGAGATCCCGGCCCCGGGCGAGGCACTGAAGCTTTCTTT.

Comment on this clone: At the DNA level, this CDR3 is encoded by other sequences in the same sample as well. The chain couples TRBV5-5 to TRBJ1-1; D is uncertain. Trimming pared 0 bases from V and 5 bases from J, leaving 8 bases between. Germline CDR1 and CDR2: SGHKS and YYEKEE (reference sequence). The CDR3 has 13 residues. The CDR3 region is CASSLGGRTEAFF. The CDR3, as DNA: TGTGCCAGCAGCTTGGGCGGGAGAACTGAAGCTTTCTTT.

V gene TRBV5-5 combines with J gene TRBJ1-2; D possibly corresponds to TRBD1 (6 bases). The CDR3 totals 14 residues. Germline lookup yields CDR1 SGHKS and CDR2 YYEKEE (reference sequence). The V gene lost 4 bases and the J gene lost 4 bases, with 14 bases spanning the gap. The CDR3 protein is CASSELGGPYGYTF. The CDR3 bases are TGTGCCAGCAGCGAGCTAGGGGGGCCCTATGGCTACACCTTC.

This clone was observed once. The CDR3 loop reads CASSLGRDYNQPQHF. CDR3 in DNA: TGTGCCAGCAGCTTAGGCAGGGATTATAATCAGCCCCAGCATTTT. This chain uses TRBV7-6 with TRBJ1-5, with a possible D match to TRBD1 (5 bases). The germline gives CDR1 SGHVS, CDR2 FNYEAQ. The V gene lost 1 base and the J gene lost 4 bases, with 11 bases spanning the gap. The CDR3 contains 15 residues.

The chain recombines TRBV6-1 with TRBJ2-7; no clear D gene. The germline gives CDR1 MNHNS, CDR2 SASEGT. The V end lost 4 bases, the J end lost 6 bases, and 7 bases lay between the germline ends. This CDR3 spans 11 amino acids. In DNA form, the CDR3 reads TGTGCCAGCAGTGGGGCCGTCGAGCAGTACTTC. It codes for CASSGAVEQYF.

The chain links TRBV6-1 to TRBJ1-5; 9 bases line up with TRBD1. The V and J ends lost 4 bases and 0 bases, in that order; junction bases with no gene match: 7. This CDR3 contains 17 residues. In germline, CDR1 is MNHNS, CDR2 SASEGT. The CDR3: CASSGDRGAYSNQPQHF. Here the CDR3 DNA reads TGTGCCAGCAGTGGAGACAGGGGGGCTTATAGCAATCAGCCCCAGCATTTT.

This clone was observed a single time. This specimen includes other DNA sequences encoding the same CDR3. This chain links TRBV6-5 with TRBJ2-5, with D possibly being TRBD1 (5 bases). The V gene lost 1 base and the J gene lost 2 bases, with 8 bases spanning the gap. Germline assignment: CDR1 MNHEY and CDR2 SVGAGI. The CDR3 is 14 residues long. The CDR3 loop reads CASSYFQGQETQYF. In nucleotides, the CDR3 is TGTGCCAGCAGTTACTTCCAGGGACAAGAGACCCAGTACTTC.

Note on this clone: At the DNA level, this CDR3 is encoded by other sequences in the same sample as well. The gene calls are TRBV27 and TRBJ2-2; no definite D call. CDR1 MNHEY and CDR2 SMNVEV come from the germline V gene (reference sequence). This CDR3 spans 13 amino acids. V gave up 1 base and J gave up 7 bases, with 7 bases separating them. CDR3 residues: CASSLFLGGELFF. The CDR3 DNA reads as TGTGCCAGCAGTTTATTTCTTGGCGGGGAGCTGTTTTTT.

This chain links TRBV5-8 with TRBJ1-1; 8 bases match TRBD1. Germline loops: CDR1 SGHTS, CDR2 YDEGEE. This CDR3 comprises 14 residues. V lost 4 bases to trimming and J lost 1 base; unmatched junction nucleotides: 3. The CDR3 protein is CASSLDRENTEAFF. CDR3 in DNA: TGTGCCAGCAGCCTGGACAGGGAGAACACTGAAGCTTTCTTT.

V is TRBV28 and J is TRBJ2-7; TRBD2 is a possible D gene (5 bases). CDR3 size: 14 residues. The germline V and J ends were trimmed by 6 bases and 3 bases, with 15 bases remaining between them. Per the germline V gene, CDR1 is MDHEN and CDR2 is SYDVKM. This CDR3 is CASSPTLDHYEQYF. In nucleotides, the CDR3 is TGTGCCAGCAGCCCGACACTAGACCACTACGAGCAGTACTTC.

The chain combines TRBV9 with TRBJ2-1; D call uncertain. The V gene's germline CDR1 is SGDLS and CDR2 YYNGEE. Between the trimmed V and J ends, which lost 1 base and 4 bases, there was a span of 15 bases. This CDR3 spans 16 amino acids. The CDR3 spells CASSVFTHPNYNEQFF. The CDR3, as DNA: TGTGCCAGCAGCGTATTCACCCACCCTAATTACAATGAGCAGTTCTTC. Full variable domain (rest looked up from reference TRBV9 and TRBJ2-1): DSGVTQTPKHLITATGQRVTLRCSPRSGDLSVYWYQQSLDQGLQFLIQYYNGEERAKGNILERFSAQQFPDLHSELNLSSLELGDSALYFCASSVFTHPNYNEQFFGPGTRLTVL.

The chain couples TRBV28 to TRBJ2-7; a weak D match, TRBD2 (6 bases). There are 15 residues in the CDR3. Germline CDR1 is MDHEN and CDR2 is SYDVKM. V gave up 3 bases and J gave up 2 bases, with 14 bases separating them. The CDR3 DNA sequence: TGTGCCAGCAGTTTCAGAGTCGCGGGAACCTACGAGCAGTACTTC. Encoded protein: CASSFRVAGTYEQYF.

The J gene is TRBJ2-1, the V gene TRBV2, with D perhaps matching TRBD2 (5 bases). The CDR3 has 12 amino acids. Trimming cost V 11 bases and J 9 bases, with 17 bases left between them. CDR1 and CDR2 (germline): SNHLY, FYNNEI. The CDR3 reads CAAARGSPEQFF. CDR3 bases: TGTGCCGCGGCACGGGGTTCTCCTGAGCAGTTCTTC.

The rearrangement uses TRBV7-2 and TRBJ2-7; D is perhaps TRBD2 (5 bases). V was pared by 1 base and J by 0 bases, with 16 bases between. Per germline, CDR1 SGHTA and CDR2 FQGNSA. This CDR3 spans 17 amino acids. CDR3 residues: CASSLVEGTPLSYEQYF. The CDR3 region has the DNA TGTGCCAGCAGCTTAGTAGAGGGAACTCCTCTCTCCTACGAGCAGTACTTC.

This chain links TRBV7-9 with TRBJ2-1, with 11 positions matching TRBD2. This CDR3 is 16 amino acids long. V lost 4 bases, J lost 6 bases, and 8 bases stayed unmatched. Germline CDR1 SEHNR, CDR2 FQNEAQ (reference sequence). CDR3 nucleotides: TGTGCCAGCAGCTCCCAGACTAGCGGGAAGCCCAATGAGCAGTTCTTC. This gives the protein CASSSQTSGKPNEQFF.

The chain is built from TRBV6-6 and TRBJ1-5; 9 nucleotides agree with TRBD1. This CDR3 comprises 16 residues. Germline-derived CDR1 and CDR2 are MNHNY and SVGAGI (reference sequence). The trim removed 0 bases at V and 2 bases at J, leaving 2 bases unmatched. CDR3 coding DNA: TGTGCCAGCAGTTACTCGAGGACAGGGGGCAATCAGCCCCAGCATTTT. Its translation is CASSYSRTGGNQPQHF.

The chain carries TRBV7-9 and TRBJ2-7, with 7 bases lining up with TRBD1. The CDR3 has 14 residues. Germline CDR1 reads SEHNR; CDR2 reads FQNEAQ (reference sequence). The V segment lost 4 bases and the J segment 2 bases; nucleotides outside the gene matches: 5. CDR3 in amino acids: CASSSRQGAYEQYF. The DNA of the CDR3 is TGTGCCAGCAGCTCCCGACAGGGCGCCTACGAGCAGTACTTC.